This paragraph covers one TCR beta chain sequence. The sample originates from a study of T cell changes during pregnancy in multiple sclerosis. Germline lookup yields CDR1 LNHDA and CDR2 SQIVND (reference sequence). Trimming removed 4 bases from V and 1 base from J, with 16 bases in between. The CDR3 covers 16 residues. Profiled with immunoSEQ multiplex PCR; TCRdb holds only in-frame clones, not every one. Of tens of thousands of clones listed, approximately 86% are singletons. The sample here was CD4+ T cells from peripheral blood mononuclear cells, taken in the second trimester of pregnancy. This TCR came from a female donor in good health, enrolled as a control in a pregnancy study. The chain employs TRBV19 and TRBJ1-1; D not resolved. CDR3 sequence: CASSTKTPFENTEAFF. CDR3 DNA sequence: TGTGCCAGTAGTACGAAAACACCCTTCGAGAACACTGAAGCTTTCTTT.